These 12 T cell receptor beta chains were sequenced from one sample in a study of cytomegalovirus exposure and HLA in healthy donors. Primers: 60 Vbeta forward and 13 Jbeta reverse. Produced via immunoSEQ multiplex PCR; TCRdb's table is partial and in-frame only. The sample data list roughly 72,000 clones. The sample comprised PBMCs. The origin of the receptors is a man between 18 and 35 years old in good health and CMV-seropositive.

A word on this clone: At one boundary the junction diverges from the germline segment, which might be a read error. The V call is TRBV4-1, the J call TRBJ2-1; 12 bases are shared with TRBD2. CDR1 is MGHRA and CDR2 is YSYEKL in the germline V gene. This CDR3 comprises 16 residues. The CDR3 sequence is CASRKGLAGSDNEQFF. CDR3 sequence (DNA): TGCGCCAGCAGAAAGGGACTAGCGGGCTCCGACAATGAGCAGTTCTTC.

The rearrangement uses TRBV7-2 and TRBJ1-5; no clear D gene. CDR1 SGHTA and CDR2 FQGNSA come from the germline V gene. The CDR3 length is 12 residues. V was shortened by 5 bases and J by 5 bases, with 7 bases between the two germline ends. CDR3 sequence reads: CASSKTDQPQHF. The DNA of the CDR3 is TGTGCCAGCAGCAAAACAGATCAGCCCCAGCATTTT.

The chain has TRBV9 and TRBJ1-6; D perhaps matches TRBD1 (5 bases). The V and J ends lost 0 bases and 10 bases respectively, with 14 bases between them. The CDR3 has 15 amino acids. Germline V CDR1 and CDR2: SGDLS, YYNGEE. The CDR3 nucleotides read TGTGCCAGCAGCGTAGCCGACAGTGTTGGCTCACCCCTCCACTTT. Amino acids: CASSVADSVGSPLHF.

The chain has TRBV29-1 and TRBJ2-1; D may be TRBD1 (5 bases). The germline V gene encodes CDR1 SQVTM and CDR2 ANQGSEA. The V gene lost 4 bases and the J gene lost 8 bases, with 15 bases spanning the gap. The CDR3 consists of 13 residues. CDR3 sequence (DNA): TGCAGCGTTGTCAGGGTTGTTGGGGATGAGCAGTTCTTC. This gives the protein CSVVRVVGDEQFF.

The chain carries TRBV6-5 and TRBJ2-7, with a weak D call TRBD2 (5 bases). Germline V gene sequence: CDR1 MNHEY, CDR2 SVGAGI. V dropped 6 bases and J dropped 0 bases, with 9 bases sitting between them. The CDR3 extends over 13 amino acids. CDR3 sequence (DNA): TGTGCCAGCAGAAAGACTACCTCCTACGAGCAGTACTTC. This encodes CASRKTTSYEQYF.

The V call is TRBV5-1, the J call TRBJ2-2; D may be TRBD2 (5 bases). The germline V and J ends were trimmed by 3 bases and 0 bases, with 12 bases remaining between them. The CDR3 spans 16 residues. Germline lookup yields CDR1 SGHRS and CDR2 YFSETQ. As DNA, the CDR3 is TGCGCCAGCAGCTGGAGGACTGCCTCGAACACCGGGGAGCTGTTTTTT. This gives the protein CASSWRTASNTGELFF.

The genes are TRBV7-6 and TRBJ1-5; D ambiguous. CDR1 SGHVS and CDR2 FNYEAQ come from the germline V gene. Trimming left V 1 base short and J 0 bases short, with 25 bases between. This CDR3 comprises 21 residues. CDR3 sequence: CASSLGPDEYSSGYSNQPQHF. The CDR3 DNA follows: TGTGCCAGCAGCTTAGGCCCGGACGAGTATTCTTCGGGGTATAGCAATCAGCCCCAGCATTTT.

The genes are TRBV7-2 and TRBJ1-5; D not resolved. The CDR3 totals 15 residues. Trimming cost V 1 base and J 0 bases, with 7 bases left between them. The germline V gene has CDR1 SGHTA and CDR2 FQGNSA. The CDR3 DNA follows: TGTGCCAGCAGCTTAGACGGAGGTAGCAATCAGCCCCAGCATTTT. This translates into CASSLDGGSNQPQHF.

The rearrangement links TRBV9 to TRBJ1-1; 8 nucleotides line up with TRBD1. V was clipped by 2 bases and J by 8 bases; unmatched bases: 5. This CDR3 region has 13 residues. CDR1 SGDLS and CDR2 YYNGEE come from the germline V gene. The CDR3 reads CASSVGQAGEAFF. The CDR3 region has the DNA TGTGCCAGCAGCGTGGGACAGGCCGGGGAAGCTTTCTTT.

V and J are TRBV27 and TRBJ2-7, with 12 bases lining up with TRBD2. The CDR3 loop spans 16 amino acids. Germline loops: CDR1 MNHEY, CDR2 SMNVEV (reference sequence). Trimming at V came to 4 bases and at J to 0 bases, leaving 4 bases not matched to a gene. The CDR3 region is CASSSSGGEISYEQYF. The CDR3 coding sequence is TGTGCCAGCAGTTCTAGCGGGGGGGAGATCTCCTACGAGCAGTACTTC.

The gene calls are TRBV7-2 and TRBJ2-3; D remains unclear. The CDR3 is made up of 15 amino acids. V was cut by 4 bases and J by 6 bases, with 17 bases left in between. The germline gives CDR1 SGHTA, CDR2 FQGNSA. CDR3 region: CASSSLAEPWDTQYF. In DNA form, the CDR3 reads TGTGCCAGCAGCTCACTCGCGGAGCCCTGGGATACGCAGTATTTT.

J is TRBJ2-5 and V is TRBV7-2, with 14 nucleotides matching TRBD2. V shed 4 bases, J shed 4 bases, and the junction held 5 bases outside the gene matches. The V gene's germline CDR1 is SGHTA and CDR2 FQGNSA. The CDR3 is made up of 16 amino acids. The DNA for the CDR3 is TGTGCCAGCAGCTCCGGACTAGCGGGAGGCGCAGAGACCCAGTACTTC. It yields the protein CASSSGLAGGAETQYF.